This T cell receptor beta chain was captured by sequencing in a study of blood T cells in healthy people across ages. Study-level results: Whereas aged donors had fewer naive CD4+ cells, long-lived donors had more of them and higher diversity.

Alongside a J-beta primer mix, a sample-barcoded 5' primer served in a second PCR lasting roughly 7 to 12 cycles. TCRdb called the 5' RACE reads again in MiXCR, with one record for every CDR3 protein. The table has around 800,000 distinct CDR3 sequences, around 62% seen once. For this clonotype: Its specificity is unknown.

V lost 0 bases, J lost 6 bases, and 10 bases lay in between. Per the germline V gene, CDR1 is SGHRS and CDR2 is YFSETQ. CDR3 size: 14 residues. The sequenced sample was blood. The rearrangement uses TRBV5-1 and TRBJ2-4; unclear D gene. This clonotype was obtained from a man younger than 40 in good health. Written as DNA, the CDR3 is TGCGCCAGCAGCTTGGAGGTAGGACCAAACATTCAGTACTTC. Its translation is CASSLEVGPNIQYF.